One and the same sample provided the 2 T cell receptor beta chains below, sequenced in a study of cytomegalovirus exposure and HLA in healthy donors. Primers: 60 Vbeta forward and 13 Jbeta reverse. Method: immunoSEQ multiplex PCR; TCRdb's copy keeps in-frame clones and lacks some. The data show approximately 150,000 clones, approximately 62% seen once. Sequencing used PBMCs. The receptors were gathered from a man aged 50 to 60 in good health and CMV-seronegative.

The J gene is TRBJ2-7, the V gene TRBV5-1, with no clear D. Trimming removed 0 bases from V and 3 bases from J, with 7 bases in between. The CDR3 is made up of 13 amino acids. CDR1 is SGHRS and CDR2 is YFSETQ in the germline V gene. This CDR3 reads CASSLGHDYEQYF. CDR3 DNA sequence: TGCGCCAGCAGCTTGGGGCATGACTACGAGCAGTACTTC.

This chain links TRBV18 with TRBJ1-3; TRBD1 matches at 8 bases. CDR1 and CDR2 from the germline V gene are KGHSH and LQKENI. The junction had 10 bases not matched to a gene; V was cut back by 3 bases and J by 0 bases. The CDR3 extends over 18 amino acids. The CDR3 DNA reads as TGTGCCAGCTCACCCCCTACCCGACAGGGGAGCTCTGGAAACACCATATATTTT. Protein: CASSPPTRQGSSGNTIYF.